One sample yielded the 27 T cell receptor beta chains listed below, sequenced in a study of CD8 T cells in ankylosing spondylitis. TCRdb re-derived calls from the 5' RACE reads in MiXCR, one entry per CDR3 protein. The profile shows about 200,000 distinct CDR3 sequences, over 10% of them singletons. The sample was blood, either unsorted or a sorted T cell fraction (not recorded which). The receptors were gathered from a male donor with ankylosing spondylitis or in good health (not recorded which).

The V call is TRBV12-3 or TRBV12-4, the J call TRBJ2-7; D possibly uses TRBD1 or TRBD2 (5 bases each). This CDR3 is built from 11 residues. V shed 3 bases and J shed 8 bases, with 8 bases lying between them. CDR3 protein: CASSFQGQQYF. CDR3 coding DNA: TGTGCCAGCAGTTTTCAGGGACAGCAGTACTTC.

This chain joins TRBV24-1 and TRBJ2-7; possibly TRBD1 for D (6 bases). From germline, CDR1 is KGHDR and CDR2 SFDVKD. This CDR3 contains 15 residues. Deletions cut 7 bases from V and 0 bases from J, with 15 bases between. The CDR3 DNA sequence: TGTGCCACCAGCTCCCGACAGGACCTCTCCTACGAGCAGTACTTC. Amino acids: CATSSRQDLSYEQYF.

This chain joins TRBV9 and TRBJ2-1, with TRBD2 matching over 9 bases. Unmatched junction bases numbered 12, after V lost 0 bases and J lost 8 bases. CDR3 length: 17 amino acids. CDR1 and CDR2 from the germline V gene are SGDLS and YYNGEE. The CDR3 here is CASSVDSGTSINDEQFF. In DNA form, the CDR3 reads TGTGCCAGCAGCGTAGATAGCGGGACTAGCATTAACGATGAGCAGTTCTTC.

This clonotype was counted only a few times. This chain links TRBV4-1 with TRBJ2-3; D possibly corresponds to TRBD2 (6 bases). The CDR3 covers 15 residues. V was shortened by 4 bases and J by 4 bases, with 15 bases between the two germline ends. The germline CDR1 and CDR2 sequences are MGHRA and YSYEKL. This CDR3 reads CASSPAGGAPDTQYF. The DNA of the CDR3 is TGCGCCAGCAGCCCCGCCGGGGGAGCCCCAGATACGCAGTATTTT.

This clonotype appeared a few times. The chain employs TRBV5-1 and TRBJ2-1; 9 nucleotides line up with TRBD2. V lost 2 bases, J lost 7 bases, and 7 bases stayed unmatched. Germline loops: CDR1 SGHRS, CDR2 YFSETQ. CDR3 length: 15 residues. The CDR3 spells CASSFGWREGNEQFF. CDR3 nucleotides: TGCGCCAGCAGCTTCGGGTGGCGGGAGGGGAATGAGCAGTTCTTC.

This clonotype was seen many times. The rearrangement joins TRBV7-9 to TRBJ1-1; TRBD1 is a possible D gene (6 bases). The germline V and J ends were trimmed by 5 bases and 2 bases, with 12 bases remaining between them. Germline-derived CDR1 and CDR2 are SEHNR and FQNEAQ (reference sequence). The length of the CDR3 is 14 residues. CDR3 sequence reads: CASSPPGGNTEAFF. Written as DNA, the CDR3 is TGTGCCAGCAGCCCGCCGGGGGGCAACACTGAAGCTTTCTTT.

This clonotype was seen ten or more times. V gene TRBV5-1 combines with J gene TRBJ2-1; 8 bases fit TRBD2. This CDR3 is built from 14 residues. V lost 4 bases, J lost 5 bases, and 5 bases stayed unmatched. CDR1 and CDR2 from the germline V gene are SGHRS and YFSETQ. CDR3 amino acids: CASSPGLADNEQFF. CDR3 DNA sequence: TGCGCCAGCAGCCCCGGACTAGCAGACAATGAGCAGTTCTTC.

A few counts support this clonotype. This rearrangement joins TRBV9 to TRBJ1-1; TRBD1 aligns across 7 bases. Germline CDR1 reads SGDLS; CDR2 reads YYNGEE. This CDR3 region has 15 residues. With V trimmed by 0 bases and J by 1 base, 3 bases remained unmatched. The CDR3 loop reads CASSVGEGANTEAFF. The CDR3 DNA follows: TGTGCCAGCAGCGTAGGGGAGGGGGCGAACACTGAAGCTTTCTTT.

Only a few counts were recorded for this clonotype. The chain uses TRBV7-6 and TRBJ2-1; a weak D match, TRBD2 (5 bases). V dropped 5 bases and J dropped 7 bases, with 21 bases sitting between them. The CDR3 loop spans 16 amino acids. The germline CDR1 and CDR2 sequences are SGHVS and FNYEAQ. This chain's CDR3 is CASSQLGVGVENEQFF. The CDR3 bases are TGTGCCAGCAGCCAATTGGGTGTGGGAGTGGAGAATGAGCAGTTCTTC.

In its sample, this clonotype was seen once. The chain is built from TRBV13 and TRBJ2-5; D might be TRBD1 (5 bases). The CDR3 has 13 amino acids. CDR1 and CDR2 from the germline V gene are PRHDT and FYEKMQ (reference sequence). V lost 3 bases and J lost 4, with 9 bases in between. DNA of the CDR3: TGTGCCAGCAGCTTCCAGGGTCGAGAGACCCAGTACTTC. Amino acids: CASSFQGRETQYF.

DNA for the CDR3: TGCAGCGTTGAAGTCGGAGGGGCTAACACCGGGGAGCTGTTTTTT. This encodes CSVEVGGANTGELFF. V and J are TRBV29-1 and TRBJ2-2, with D possibly matching TRBD2 (6 bases). The V end was cut by 1 base, the J end by 2 bases, with 11 bases between. The germline V gene encodes CDR1 SQVTM and CDR2 ANQGSEA. This CDR3 has 15 amino acids.

The chain links TRBV7-9 to TRBJ2-3; 8 bases align to TRBD2. Germline assignment: CDR1 SEHNR and CDR2 FQNEAQ (reference sequence). The CDR3 length is 15 residues. V lost 5 bases, J lost 2 bases, and 6 bases stayed unmatched. Here the CDR3 reads CASSPQLAATDTQYF. CDR3 DNA sequence: TGTGCCAGCAGCCCGCAACTAGCGGCCACAGATACGCAGTATTTT.

This chain connects TRBV4-2 to TRBJ2-3; TRBD2 agrees at 8 bases. V was pared by 4 bases and J by 0 bases, with 6 bases of the junction left unmatched. The germline gives CDR1 LGHNA, CDR2 YNFKEQ. There are 16 residues in the CDR3. The chain's CDR3 is CASSLSLAVSTDTQYF. CDR3 DNA sequence: TGTGCCAGCAGCCTTTCACTAGCGGTTAGCACAGATACGCAGTATTTT.

The CDR3 loop is CSVEAKTGGTTEAFF. The CDR3 DNA sequence: TGCAGCGTTGAAGCCAAGACAGGGGGTACCACTGAAGCTTTCTTT. V is TRBV29-1 and J is TRBJ1-1; 9 bases match TRBD1. The length of the CDR3 is 15 residues. The germline CDR1 and CDR2 sequences are SQVTM and ANQGSEA. The junction had 7 bases not matched to a gene; V was cut back by 1 base and J by 4 bases.

The chain joins TRBV16 to TRBJ1-2; D remains unclear. The CDR3 runs 13 residues. V was shortened by 5 bases and J by 4 bases, with 11 bases between the two germline ends. Germline V gene sequence: CDR1 KGHSY, CDR2 FQNENV. Written as DNA, the CDR3 is TGTGCCAGCAGCTCTACTGTAGTCTATGGCTACACCTTC. Translation gives CASSSTVVYGYTF.

This clonotype was observed many times. This chain uses TRBV5-6 with TRBJ1-1; tentatively, D is TRBD1 (5 bases). The CDR3 runs 12 residues. Germline CDR1 and CDR2: SGHDT and YYEEEE. Trimming left V 4 bases short and J 7 bases short, with 11 bases between. The CDR3 here is CASSIGHLEAFF. CDR3 nucleotides: TGTGCCAGCAGCATAGGACACCTTGAAGCTTTCTTT.

This clonotype appeared a few times. The chain joins TRBV4-1 to TRBJ1-2; 10 bases are shared with TRBD1. V lost 1 base and J lost 6; bases outside the gene matches: 5. This CDR3 has 15 amino acids. Germline V gene sequence: CDR1 MGHRA, CDR2 YSYEKL. This CDR3 is CASSQGGTGVDGYTF. The CDR3 region has the DNA TGCGCCAGCAGCCAAGGGGGGACAGGGGTAGATGGCTACACCTTC.

This clonotype has just a few counts. This rearrangement joins TRBV29-1 to TRBJ2-7; TRBD2 matches at 9 bases. Trimming took 4 bases from V and 3 from J; bases not matched to a gene: 4. The CDR3 has 13 amino acids. The germline V gene has CDR1 SQVTM and CDR2 ANQGSEA. CDR3 sequence: CSVALAGYYEQYF. The CDR3 nucleotides are TGCAGCGTTGCGCTAGCGGGGTACTACGAGCAGTACTTC.

V gene TRBV11-3 combines with J gene TRBJ2-1, with TRBD1 identical over 9 bases. The J segment lost 8 bases and the V segment lost 4 bases, leaving 15 bases of the junction unmatched. Germline lookup yields CDR1 SGHNT and CDR2 YENEEA. This CDR3 has 17 residues. The CDR3 loop is CASSSRTGAERGDEQFF. CDR3 bases: TGTGCCAGCAGCTCCCGGACAGGGGCGGAACGGGGGGATGAGCAGTTCTTC.

For this clonotype: The junction departs from germline at one end; a sequencing error may be responsible. The V and J genes are TRBV30 and TRBJ2-1; 13 bases map to TRBD2. Germline lookup yields CDR1 GTSNPN and CDR2 SVGIG (reference sequence). The CDR3 sequence is 13 residues long. The CDR3 reads CAWSNGGLAGLVF. In nucleotides, the CDR3 is TGTGCCTGGAGTAATGGGGGACTAGCGGGATTGGTCTTC.

This clonotype was seen at least ten times. This rearrangement joins TRBV5-1 to TRBJ2-1, with D perhaps TRBD1 (5 bases). The germline CDR1 and CDR2 sequences are SGHRS and YFSETQ. The CDR3 is 14 residues long. Trimming took 6 bases from V and 8 from J, leaving 18 bases between them. DNA of the CDR3: TGCGCCAGCAACACAGGCCTAGGTAAAGATGAGCAGTTCTTC. Translation gives CASNTGLGKDEQFF.

A few counts support this clonotype. This chain connects TRBV2 to TRBJ2-7; D gene uncertain. V gave up 7 bases and J gave up 2 bases, with 12 bases separating them. The V gene's germline CDR1 is SNHLY and CDR2 FYNNEI. The CDR3 is 13 residues long. CDR3: CASKYSAPYEQYF. The CDR3 nucleotides read TGTGCCAGCAAGTACTCAGCTCCCTACGAGCAGTACTTC.

This clonotype was counted between two and nine times. The V and J genes are TRBV5-1 and TRBJ2-1; D not resolved. This CDR3 contains 11 residues. The germline V and J ends were trimmed by 0 bases and 14 bases, with 9 bases remaining between them. The germline V gene has CDR1 SGHRS and CDR2 YFSETQ. CDR3: CASSLGAVEFF. The CDR3 region has the DNA TGCGCCAGCAGCTTGGGAGCCGTGGAGTTCTTC. Drawing the rest from reference TRBV5-1 and TRBJ2-1, the complete variable domain is KAGVTQTPRYLIKTRGQQVTLSCSPISGHRSVSWYQQTPGQGLQFLFEYFSETQRNKGNFPGRFSGRQFSNSRSEMNVSTLELGDSALYLCASSLGAVEFFGPGTRLTVL.

This sequence joins TRBV11-2 and TRBJ2-5; the D call may be TRBD1 or TRBD2 (5 bases each). The V end lost 2 bases, the J end lost 0 bases, and 13 bases lay between the germline ends. The CDR3 covers 16 residues. The germline gives CDR1 SGHAT, CDR2 FQNNGV. The CDR3 reads CASSLHPGTNQETQYF. The CDR3 DNA reads TGTGCCAGCAGCTTACACCCCGGGACCAACCAAGAGACCCAGTACTTC. The whole variable domain, filled in from reference TRBV11-2 and TRBJ2-5, reads EAGVAQSPRYKIIEKRQSVAFWCNPISGHATLYWYQQILGQGPKLLIQFQNNGVVDDSQLPKDRFSAERLKGVDSTLKIQPAKLEDSAVYLCASSLHPGTNQETQYFGPGTRLLVL.

This clonotype was observed at least ten times. The chain links TRBV29-1 to TRBJ1-2, with 8 bases lining up with TRBD1. The trim removed 7 bases at V and 4 bases at J, leaving 11 bases unmatched. CDR1 and CDR2 from the germline V gene are SQVTM and ANQGSEA. There are 14 residues in the CDR3. CDR3 sequence: CSASGQGAFYGYTF. CDR3 bases: TGCAGCGCCTCCGGGCAGGGGGCATTCTATGGCTACACCTTC. Looking up the rest from reference TRBV29-1 and TRBJ1-2 gives the full variable domain: SAVISQKPSRDICQRGTSLTIQCQVDSQVTMMFWYRQQPGQSLTLIATANQGSEATYESGFVIDKFPISRPNLTFSTLTVSNMSPEDSSIYLCSASGQGAFYGYTFGSGTRLTVV.

The CDR3 sequence is CASSLGGTGWTETQYF. The CDR3 nucleotides are TGTGCCAGCAGTTTAGGGGGGACAGGCTGGACGGAGACCCAGTACTTC. The chain is built from TRBV12-3 or TRBV12-4 and TRBJ2-5; 8 nucleotides agree with TRBD1. Losses at the gene ends were 1 base for V and 5 bases for J; bases not matched to a gene: 9. The CDR3 loop spans 16 amino acids.

This clonotype has only a few counts. The chain has TRBV12-5 and TRBJ2-2; 8 positions match TRBD1. After removal of 3 bases from V and 4 bases from J, the junction contained 7 bases not matched to a gene. The germline V gene encodes CDR1 LGHNT and CDR2 FRNRAP. CDR3 length: 16 residues. CDR3 DNA: TGTGCTAGTGGTTTACCACAGGGGGTGTTCACCGGGGAGCTGTTTTTT. Translated, it gives CASGLPQGVFTGELFF. The whole variable domain, remainder taken from reference TRBV12-5 and TRBJ2-2, is DARVTQTPRHKVTEMGQEVTMRCQPILGHNTVFWYRQTMMQGLELLAYFRNRAPLDDSGMPKDRFSAEMPDATLATLKIQPSEPRDSAVYFCASGLPQGVFTGELFFGEGSRLTVL.